This TCR beta chain comes out of a study of OX40 agonist ivuxolimab in advanced cancers. The wider study: It was ivuxolimab, an agonistic anti-OX40 (CD134) antibody, that patients were treated with. Hepatocellular carcinoma, melanoma, renal cell or head and neck cancer occurred in dose-escalation patients.

CDR1 SGHRS and CDR2 YFSETQ come from the germline V gene. This CDR3 has 13 amino acids. Assay: immunoSEQ multiplex PCR; the TCRdb copy retains only in-frame clones and omits some. The sample contains some 74,000 clones, approximately 91% of which appear only once. Systemic immunosuppression or autoimmune disease history was grounds to exclude patients. V is TRBV5-1 and J is TRBJ2-5; D unclear. The end of the DNA is better explained by TRBJ2-7, so the J call may be wrong. Sequenced material: CD4+ or CD8+ T cells sorted from blood, taken in a trial of the OX40 agonist ivuxolimab. The sequence came from an adult with an advanced solid tumor such as melanoma, head and neck, liver or kidney cancer. CDR3 sequence: CASSLEVPYEQYF. The CDR3 DNA reads TGCGCCAGCAGCTTGGAAGTCCCCTACGAGCAGTACTTC.